Below, 2 T cell receptor beta chains from the same sample are listed, as sequenced in a study of persistence of HIV-infected CD4 T cells. The stimulus was an HIV-1 Gag 15-mer peptide pool, 1 ug/peptide/mL. CD4+ T cells upregulating both CD40 ligand and CD69 were sorted as responding cells. The immunoSEQ assay was version 4, run in survey mode. Clones were sequenced by immunoSEQ multiplex PCR, and TCRdb holds only the in-frame ones, with some missing. The sample contains over 10,000 clones, 60% to 80% of which appear only once. No antigen has been assigned to these receptors. Sequenced material: CD4+ T cells sorted from PBMCs after roughly 17-hour stimulation, taken from a patient who received antiretroviral therapy. The receptors here all came from an adult man with HIV who was CMV-seropositive.

The genes are TRBV13 and TRBJ2-7, with 7 bases identical to TRBD1. The V gene end was trimmed by 6 bases and the J gene end by 0 bases; junction bases not matched to a gene: 5. The CDR3 loop spans 14 amino acids. Germline V gene lookup returns CDR1 PRHDT and CDR2 FYEKMQ (reference sequence). In DNA form, the CDR3 reads TGTGCCAGCAGTCCGGACAGGAGCTCCTACGAGCAGTACTTC. This codes for CASSPDRSSYEQYF.

The CDR3 region has the DNA TGTGCCAGCAGCTTGGAACAGGGAGGGTTTGGGGGCTATGGCTACACCTTC. This encodes CASSLEQGGFGGYGYTF. The V gene is TRBV5-5, the J gene TRBJ1-2; TRBD1 is a possible D gene (6 bases). CDR1 and CDR2 from the germline V gene are SGHKS and YYEKEE (reference sequence). The V gene lost 0 bases and the J gene lost 4 bases, with 19 bases spanning the gap. The CDR3 is 17 residues long. The full variable domain, its missing parts supplied by reference TRBV5-5 and TRBJ1-2, is DAGVTQSPTHLIKTRGQQVTLRCSPISGHKSVSWYQQVLGQGPQFIFQYYEKEERGRGNFPDRFSARQFPNYSSELNVNALLLGDSALYLCASSLEQGGFGGYGYTFGSGTRLTVV.